This is a list of T cell receptor beta chains from one sample in a study of T cell responses to AZD1222 COVID-19 vaccine. Using immunoSEQ multiplex PCR, the repertoire was profiled, and TCRdb retains in-frame clones only, with some absent. Among tens of thousands of clones, over 60% were seen once, and the ten largest hold roughly 3.5%. This specimen was peripheral blood, taken 28 days after the second AZD1222 dose. Receptors originate from an adult who received the AZD1222 COVID-19 vaccine. CDR3s include the opening cysteine and the closing phenylalanine or tryptophan. D genes are given only for firm matches. Rows may omit the clone size; those that give it use once, few, many or a size class.

v_call,clone_size,j_call,d_call,cdr3_nt,cdr3_aa
TRBV28,.,TRBJ1-3,.,TGTGCCAGCCCACTGAGCGATGGAAACACCATATATTTT,CASPLSDGNTIYF
TRBV9,.,TRBJ1-1,.,TGTGCCAGCAGCGCCCATCACGCGGGGACTGAAGCTTTCTTT,CASSAHHAGTEAFF
TRBV6-6,.,TRBJ2-7,.,TGTGCCAGCAGGCCCACAGGGATCTCCTACGAGCAGTACTTC,CASRPTGISYEQYF
TRBV15,.,TRBJ1-4,.,TGTGCCACCAGCAGAGATGGAGGGGCTAATGAAAAACTGTTTTTT,CATSRDGGANEKLFF
TRBV7-9,.,TRBJ2-7,.,TGTGCCAGCAACGCAGACACCTACGAGCAGTACTTC,CASNADTYEQYF
TRBV2,.,TRBJ1-5,TRBD1,TGTGCCAGCAGTGAAGCGGACAGGGTTCAGCCCCAGCATTTT,CASSEADRVQPQHF
TRBV6-2/TRBV6-3,once,TRBJ2-3,.,TGTGCCAGCAGTTACCTTGACAGCACAGATACGCAGTATTTT,CASSYLDSTDTQYF
TRBV18,once,TRBJ1-5,TRBD1,TGTGCCAGCTCACCCAGTTTTTACGGGACAGAGAATCAGCCCCAGCATTTT,CASSPSFYGTENQPQHF
TRBV19,few,TRBJ1-4,.,TGTGCCAGTAGTAGCACGAATGAAAAACTGTTTTTT,CASSSTNEKLFF
TRBV6-5,few,TRBJ2-7,.,TGTGCCAGCAGTTGGAGCTACGAGCAGTACTTC,CASSWSYEQYF
TRBV4-3,once,TRBJ2-7,.,TGCGCCAGCAGCCTTCGCGGCGACGAGCAGTACTTC,CASSLRGDEQYF
TRBV5-1,.,TRBJ1-1,.,TGCGCCAGCAGCTTGGAACAGGGCACTGAAGCTTTCTTT,CASSLEQGTEAFF
TRBV10-3,once,TRBJ1-2,.,TGTGCCATCAGTGAGGACGGCCTCTATGGCTACACCTTC,CAISEDGLYGYTF
TRBV5-6,.,TRBJ1-3,TRBD1,TGTGCCAGCAGCATGGACAGGGGGCGTTTCGGAAACACCATATATTTT,CASSMDRGRFGNTIYF
TRBV18,few,TRBJ1-5,TRBD1,TGTGCCAGCTCACCACGGGGATTGGGACAGAATCAGCCCCAGCATTTT,CASSPRGLGQNQPQHF
TRBV9,.,TRBJ2-7,TRBD2,TGTGCCAGCAGCGTAGAAGCTAGCGGGGAGCAGTACTTC,CASSVEASGEQYF
TRBV30,.,TRBJ2-1,.,TGTGCCTGGAGTGCCACTAATGAGCAGTTCTTC,CAWSATNEQFF
TRBV24-1,.,TRBJ2-5,.,TGTGCCACCAGTGATGGGAGAGGGGGAGAGACCCAGTACTTC,CATSDGRGGETQYF
TRBV19,once,TRBJ1-1,TRBD1,TGTGCCAGTAGCCTCGACAGGGGGCCTCCTCCTGAAGCTTTCTTT,CASSLDRGPPPEAFF
TRBV2,.,TRBJ2-7,.,TGTGCCAGCAGTGAAGCTCAGGCCTACGAGCAGTACTTC,CASSEAQAYEQYF
TRBV5-1,few,TRBJ2-3,.,TGCGCCAGCAGCTTGCTGAGGGAAGTAGATACGCAGTATTTT,CASSLLREVDTQYF
TRBV11-3,.,TRBJ1-1,.,TGTGCCAGCAGATTAATGGAGGGGAGTGAAGCTTTCTTT,CASRLMEGSEAFF
TRBV4-3,.,TRBJ1-1,.,TGCGCCAGCAGCCAAGAATCGGGTCACACTGAAGCTTTCTTT,CASSQESGHTEAFF